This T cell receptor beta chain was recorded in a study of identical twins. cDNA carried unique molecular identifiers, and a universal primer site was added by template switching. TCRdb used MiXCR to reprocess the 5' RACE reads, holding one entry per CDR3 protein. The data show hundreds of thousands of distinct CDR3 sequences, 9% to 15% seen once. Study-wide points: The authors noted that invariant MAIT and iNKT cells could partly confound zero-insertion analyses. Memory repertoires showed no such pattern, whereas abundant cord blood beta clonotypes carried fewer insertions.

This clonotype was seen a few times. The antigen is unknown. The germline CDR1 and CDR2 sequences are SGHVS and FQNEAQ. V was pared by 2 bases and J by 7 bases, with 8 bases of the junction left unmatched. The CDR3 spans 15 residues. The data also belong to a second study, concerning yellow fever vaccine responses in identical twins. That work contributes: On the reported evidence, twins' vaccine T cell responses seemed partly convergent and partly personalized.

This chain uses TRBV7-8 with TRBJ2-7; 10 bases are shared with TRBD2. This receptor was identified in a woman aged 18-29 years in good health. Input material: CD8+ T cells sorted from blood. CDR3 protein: CASSLLAGALGEQYF. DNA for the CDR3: TGTGCCAGCAGCTTACTAGCGGGAGCTTTGGGGGAGCAGTACTTC.